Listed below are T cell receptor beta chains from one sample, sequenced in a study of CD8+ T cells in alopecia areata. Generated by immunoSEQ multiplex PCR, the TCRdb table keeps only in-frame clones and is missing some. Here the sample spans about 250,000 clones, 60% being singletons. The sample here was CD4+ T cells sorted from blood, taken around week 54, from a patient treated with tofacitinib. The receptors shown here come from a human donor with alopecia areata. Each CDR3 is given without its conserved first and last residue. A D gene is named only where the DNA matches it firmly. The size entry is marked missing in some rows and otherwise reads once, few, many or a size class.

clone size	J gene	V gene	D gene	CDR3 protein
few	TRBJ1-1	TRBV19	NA	ASSPQDSWRTEAF
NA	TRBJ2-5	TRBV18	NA	ASSPLAETQY
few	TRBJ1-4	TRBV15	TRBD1	ATSRMRGRTNEKLF
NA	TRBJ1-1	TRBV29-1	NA	SAGRTAEAF
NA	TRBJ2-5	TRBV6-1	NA	ATDTALRETQY
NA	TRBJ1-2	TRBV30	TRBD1	ACKDRGYGYT
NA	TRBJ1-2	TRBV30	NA	AWRRPATDGYT
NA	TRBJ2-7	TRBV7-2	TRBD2	ASSLNSGGSSYEQY
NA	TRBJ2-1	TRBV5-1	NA	ASSWGPGGDEQF
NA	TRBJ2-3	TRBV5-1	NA	ASSLGPGDTQY
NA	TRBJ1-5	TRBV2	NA	ASRSEGSQPQH
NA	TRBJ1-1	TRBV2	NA	ASSDLGRGGTEAF
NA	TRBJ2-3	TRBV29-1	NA	SVEELADTQY
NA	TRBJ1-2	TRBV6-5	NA	ASRQGTNYGYT
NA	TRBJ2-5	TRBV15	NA	ATSRVPPSTGTQY
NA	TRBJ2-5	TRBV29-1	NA	SVGHNQETQY
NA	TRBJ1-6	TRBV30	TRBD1	AWSLVGQAYSPLH
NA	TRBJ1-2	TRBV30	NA	AWRWDTSYGYT
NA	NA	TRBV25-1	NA	ASSEYTREQY
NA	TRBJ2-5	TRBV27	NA	ASSFSMYQETQY
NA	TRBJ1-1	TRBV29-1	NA	SATGNTEAF
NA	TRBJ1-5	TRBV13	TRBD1	ASSLRGGAGQPQH
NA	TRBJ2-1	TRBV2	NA	ASNMGRDEQF
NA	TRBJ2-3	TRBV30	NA	AWSLGGVITDTQY
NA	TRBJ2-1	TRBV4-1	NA	ASSYPGRAGNEQF
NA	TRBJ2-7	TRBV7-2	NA	ASSLQGRTYEQY
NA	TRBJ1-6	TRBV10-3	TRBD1	AISRDSSNSPLH
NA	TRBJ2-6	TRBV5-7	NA	ASSLFSPGANVLT
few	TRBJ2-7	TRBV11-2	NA	ASSPSRSLYEQY
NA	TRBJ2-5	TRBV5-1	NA	ASSLAAGALGTQY
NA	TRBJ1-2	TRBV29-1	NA	SVSRPPGGYT
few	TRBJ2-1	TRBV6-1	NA	ASNGNPYNEQF
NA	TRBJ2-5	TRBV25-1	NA	ASTLGETQY
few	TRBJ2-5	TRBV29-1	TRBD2	SVGMGGSNQY
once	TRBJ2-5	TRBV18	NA	ASSPNQETQY
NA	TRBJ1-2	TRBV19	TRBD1	ASSGGQAGYT
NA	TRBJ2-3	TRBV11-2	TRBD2	ASSPGLAGNTDTQY
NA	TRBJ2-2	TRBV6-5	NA	ASRDLEGNTGELF
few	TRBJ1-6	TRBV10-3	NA	AISDVSGSSPLH
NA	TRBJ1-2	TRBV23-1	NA	ASPKAGLTANYGYT
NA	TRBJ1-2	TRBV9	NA	ASSPTQGIYGYT
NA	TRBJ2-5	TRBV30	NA	AWSVLGGRLQETQY
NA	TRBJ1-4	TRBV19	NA	ASTLGRATNEKLF
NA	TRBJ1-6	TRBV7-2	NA	ASSLVRDSPLH
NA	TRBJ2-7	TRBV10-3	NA	AIPDHSAGEQY
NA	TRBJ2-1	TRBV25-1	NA	ASSEYPGLDEQF
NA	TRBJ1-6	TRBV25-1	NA	ASSDREILNNSPLH
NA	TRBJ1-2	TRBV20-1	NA	SARDSYGYT
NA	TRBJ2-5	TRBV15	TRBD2	ATSRDRLAETQY
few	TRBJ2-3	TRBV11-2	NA	ASSLDSIPDTQY
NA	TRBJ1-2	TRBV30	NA	AWSDGGGYT
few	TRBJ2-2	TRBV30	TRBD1	AWSALGGAVGELF
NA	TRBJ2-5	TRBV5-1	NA	ASSSNRETQY
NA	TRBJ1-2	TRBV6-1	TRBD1	ASSETQGARSGYT
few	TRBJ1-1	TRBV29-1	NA	SATTNTEAF
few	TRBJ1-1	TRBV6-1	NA	ASSEIEGFTEAF